These 2 T cell receptor beta chains were sequenced from one sample in a study of response to subunit inactivated influenza vaccine. TCRdb itself ran the RT-PCR reads through MiXCR, one entry per CDR3 protein. The sample holds about 700,000 distinct CDR3 sequences, 14% seen once. This sample comprised PBMCs from blood, obtained 14 days before vaccination. Source of these receptors: a man aged 50-60 years who received an inactivated influenza vaccine.

This clonotype was found a few times. The rearrangement joins TRBV6-5 to TRBJ2-3, with D possibly TRBD2 on 5 matching bases. Germline CDR1 MNHEY, CDR2 SVGAGI. The CDR3 has 15 amino acids. V was pared by 7 bases and J by 1 base, with 15 bases between. CDR3 sequence reads: CASKWSGSRTDTQYF. The CDR3 DNA reads TGTGCCAGCAAATGGAGCGGAAGTCGCACAGATACGCAGTATTTT.

The V gene is TRBV27, the J gene TRBJ2-1, with 7 bases that match TRBD1. The V gene end was trimmed by 1 base and the J gene end by 6 bases; junction bases not matched to a gene: 18. The CDR3 has 19 amino acids. Germline-derived CDR1 and CDR2 are MNHEY and SMNVEV (reference sequence). In DNA form, the CDR3 reads TGTGCCAGCAGTTTATGGCCCCCGACAGGGTTCATAGGGTCCAATGAGCAGTTCTTC. Amino acids: CASSLWPPTGFIGSNEQFF.